Following are 30 T cell receptor beta chains from one sample sequenced in a study of identifying expanded T cells in peripheral blood. Libraries were prepared by immunoSEQ multiplex PCR; TCRdb keeps only in-frame clonotypes and omits some of them. This sample has roughly 84,000 clones, with approximately 90% found just once. Sequencing was done on a sample of blood. These receptors were taken from a person aged 18 to 75 in good health.

CDR3 nucleotides: TGCGCCAGCAGCCTCATGGGACAGTACCCCTCTGGGGCCAACGTCCTGACTTTC. This translates into CASSLMGQYPSGANVLTF. V is TRBV5-1 and J is TRBJ2-6; 7 bases are a match to TRBD1. CDR1 is SGHRS and CDR2 is YFSETQ in the germline V gene. The CDR3 extends over 18 amino acids. The J segment lost 0 bases and the V segment lost 4 bases, leaving 10 bases of the junction unmatched.

This CDR3 reads CASSQAAPFQETQYF. The DNA of the CDR3 is TGCGCCAGCAGCCAGGCAGCACCCTTCCAAGAGACCCAGTACTTC. The chain links TRBV4-1 to TRBJ2-5; D unresolved. Germline CDR1 MGHRA, CDR2 YSYEKL. Trimming took off 3 bases at V and 1 base at J, with 12 bases between the two ends. The CDR3 length is 15 residues.

The gene calls are TRBV7-9 and TRBJ2-3; D is uncertain. V dropped 0 bases and J dropped 2 bases, with 9 bases sitting between them. This CDR3 is 15 amino acids long. Germline values: CDR1 SEHNR, CDR2 FQNEAQ (reference sequence). DNA of the CDR3: TGTGCCAGCAGCTTAGCTACCGGTCTCACAGATACGCAGTATTTT. This gives the protein CASSLATGLTDTQYF.

The V and J genes are TRBV10-3 and TRBJ1-3, with D hard to call. The length of the CDR3 is 11 residues. Germline assignment: CDR1 ENHRY and CDR2 SYGVKD. V lost 4 bases to trimming and J lost 6 bases, with 4 bases between them. The CDR3 here is CAISGLNTIYF. The DNA of the CDR3 is TGTGCCATCAGTGGGCTAAACACCATATATTTT.

The chain uses TRBV19 and TRBJ2-1; D is uncertain. This CDR3 comprises 15 residues. The germline V and J ends were trimmed by 3 bases and 3 bases, with 12 bases remaining between them. CDR1 is LNHDA, CDR2 SQIVND, per germline (reference sequence). CDR3 coding DNA: TGTGCCAGTAGTATCGGGCGGCGCCTCTACAATGAGCAGTTCTTC. Its translation is CASSIGRRLYNEQFF.

The sample holds one count of this clone. The genes are TRBV13 and TRBJ2-6; D is tentatively TRBD1 or TRBD2 (5 bases each). The CDR3 extends over 17 amino acids. With 0 bases removed from V and 2 bases from J, the gap between germline ends came to 11 bases. Looked up from germline, CDR1 is PRHDT and CDR2 is FYEKMQ (reference sequence). In DNA, the CDR3 is TGTGCCAGCAGCTTAGGGGTGGGGGTACCTGGGGCCAACGTCCTGACTTTC. Protein: CASSLGVGVPGANVLTF.

This clone was counted once. The chain couples TRBV10-3 to TRBJ1-2, with 7 bases fitting TRBD1. The V and J ends lost 7 bases and 6 bases, in that order; junction bases with no gene match: 8. Germline V gene lookup returns CDR1 ENHRY and CDR2 SYGVKD. This CDR3 region has 13 residues. The CDR3 region has the DNA TGTGCCATCAACCCGACAGGGAAGGATGGCTACACCTTC. Its protein product is CAINPTGKDGYTF.

This chain links TRBV9 with TRBJ2-1, with 7 bases lining up with TRBD1. Germline V gives CDR1 SGDLS, CDR2 YYNGEE. This CDR3 spans 14 amino acids. V gave up 3 bases and J gave up 7 bases; unmatched junction bases: 7. CDR3 DNA sequence: TGTGCCAGCAGCGATAGGGGGCTTGCGAATGAGCAGTTCTTC. This translates into CASSDRGLANEQFF. The full variable domain, in which reference TRBV9 and TRBJ2-1 provide the parts outside the CDR3, is DSGVTQTPKHLITATGQRVTLRCSPRSGDLSVYWYQQSLDQGLQFLIQYYNGEERAKGNILERFSAQQFPDLHSELNLSSLELGDSALYFCASSDRGLANEQFFGPGTRLTVL.

This clone was observed a few times. The V gene is TRBV18, the J gene TRBJ2-2; D possibly corresponds to TRBD2 (5 bases). Deletions cut 5 bases from V and 4 bases from J, with 11 bases between. CDR1 KGHSH and CDR2 LQKENI come from the germline V gene. CDR3 size: 14 residues. CDR3 protein: CASSGLRGTGELFF. In DNA, the CDR3 is TGTGCCAGCTCAGGACTGAGAGGCACCGGGGAGCTGTTTTTT. The full variable domain, with the rest looked up from reference TRBV18 and TRBJ2-2, is NAGVMQNPRHLVRRRGQEARLRCSPMKGHSHVYWYRQLPEEGLKFMVYLQKENIIDESGMPKERFSAEFPKEGPSILRIQQVVRGDSAAYFCASSGLRGTGELFFGEGSRLTVL.

The chain is built from TRBV5-1 and TRBJ2-2, with D possibly matching TRBD2 (5 bases). This CDR3 spans 15 amino acids. The germline V gene encodes CDR1 SGHRS and CDR2 YFSETQ. V dropped 0 bases and J dropped 1 base, with 7 bases sitting between them. CDR3 in amino acids: CASSLAAGNTGELFF. CDR3 sequence (DNA): TGCGCCAGCAGCTTGGCCGCGGGGAACACCGGGGAGCTGTTTTTT.

The V and J genes are TRBV4-3 and TRBJ2-7; maybe TRBD2 (6 bases). V was pared by 1 base and J by 4 bases, with 17 bases between. Looked up from germline, CDR1 is LGHNA and CDR2 is YSLEER. The CDR3 consists of 16 residues. The DNA for the CDR3 is TGCGCCAGCAGCCAAGGTGCGGGGTATCGATCTTACGAGCAGTACTTC. Translated: CASSQGAGYRSYEQYF.

CDR3 residues: CASSRQGLTSYEQYF. The DNA for the CDR3 is TGTGCCAGCAGCCGACAGGGGCTAACCTCCTACGAGCAGTACTTC. The chain couples TRBV6-5 to TRBJ2-7; 8 bases line up with TRBD1. The CDR3 length is 15 residues. Germline-derived CDR1 and CDR2 are MNHEY and SVGAGI. The ends lost 6 bases at V and 0 bases at J; junction bases unmatched: 7.

CDR3 sequence: CATSRDPSDTQYF. The CDR3 DNA reads TGTGCCACCAGCAGAGATCCATCAGATACGCAGTATTTT. The chain combines TRBV15 with TRBJ2-3; D ambiguous. This CDR3 contains 13 residues. V shed 0 bases and J shed 4 bases, with 5 bases lying between them. CDR1 and CDR2 from the germline V gene are LNHNV and YYDKDF (reference sequence). The whole variable domain, filled in from reference TRBV15 and TRBJ2-3, reads DAMVIQNPRYQVTQFGKPVTLSCSQTLNHNVMYWYQQKSSQAPKLLFHYYDKDFNNEADTPDNFQSRRPNTSFCFLDIRSPGLGDTAMYLCATSRDPSDTQYFGPGTRLTVL.

This chain connects TRBV18 to TRBJ1-3; D possibly corresponds to TRBD1 (5 bases). CDR1 and CDR2 (germline): KGHSH, LQKENI. The length of the CDR3 is 14 residues. V was clipped by 6 bases and J by 0 bases, with 9 bases between them. Written as DNA, the CDR3 is TGTGCCAGCTCCGGTGGGACCTCTGGAAACACCATATATTTT. Its protein is CASSGGTSGNTIYF.

This chain joins TRBV6-5 and TRBJ1-1, with D hard to call. The length of the CDR3 is 13 residues. V lost 8 bases to trimming and J lost 1 base, with 11 bases between them. Germline-derived CDR1 and CDR2 are MNHEY and SVGAGI. CDR3 bases: TGTGCCAGCCATGAAGGCAGGAACACTGAAGCTTTCTTT. It encodes CASHEGRNTEAFF.

The gene calls are TRBV19 and TRBJ2-2; 10 nucleotides match TRBD1. Looked up from germline, CDR1 is LNHDA and CDR2 is SQIVND (reference sequence). After removal of 5 bases from V and 9 bases from J, the junction contained 15 bases not matched to a gene. The CDR3 is 17 amino acids. The CDR3 DNA reads TGTGCCAGTAGTGCCAACACTCCGGGACAGGGGTTCCGGGAGCTGTTTTTT. Translated: CASSANTPGQGFRELFF.

The chain recombines TRBV19 with TRBJ2-2, with TRBD1 as a possible D gene (5 bases). Trimming left V 2 bases short and J 7 bases short, with 14 bases between. The V gene's germline CDR1 is LNHDA and CDR2 SQIVND (reference sequence). This CDR3 is built from 15 residues. In nucleotides, the CDR3 is TGTGCCAGTAGTATAATTGCAGGGTTGGGCGGGGAGCTGTTTTTT. Translated: CASSIIAGLGGELFF.

The CDR3 sequence: CSVEETEYNEQFF. CDR3 nucleotides: TGCAGCGTTGAAGAAACAGAATACAATGAGCAGTTCTTC. The gene calls are TRBV29-1 and TRBJ2-1; no clear D. Trimming removed 0 bases from V and 4 bases from J, with 7 bases in between. Germline V gene sequence: CDR1 SQVTM, CDR2 ANQGSEA. CDR3 size: 13 residues.

This rearrangement joins TRBV6-5 to TRBJ2-7; D assignment may be TRBD1 or TRBD2 (6 bases each). The CDR3 consists of 15 residues. CDR1 is MNHEY and CDR2 is SVGAGI in the germline V gene. Trimming removed 2 bases at V and 4 bases at J, with 15 bases between. CDR3 sequence reads: CASSYTDGGGYEQYF. DNA of the CDR3: TGTGCCAGCAGTTACACGGACGGGGGCGGTTACGAGCAGTACTTC.

The chain employs TRBV5-4 and TRBJ2-3, with D possibly being TRBD1 (6 bases). There are 15 residues in the CDR3. V was pared by 0 bases and J by 0 bases, with 8 bases between. Germline V gene sequence: CDR1 SGHNT, CDR2 YYREEE (reference sequence). Written as DNA, the CDR3 is TGTGCCAGCAGCTTGGCAGGGGCTAGCACAGATACGCAGTATTTT. Translation: CASSLAGASTDTQYF.

The chain joins TRBV30 to TRBJ2-3; no clear D. The CDR3 covers 12 residues. Per the germline V gene, CDR1 is GTSNPN and CDR2 is SVGIG (reference sequence). V shed 2 bases and J shed 2 bases, with 5 bases lying between them. For the CDR3, the DNA is TGTGCCTGGAGTCCAGTCACAGATACGCAGTATTTT. Encoded protein: CAWSPVTDTQYF.

CDR3: CASRIQGEETQYF. The CDR3 DNA sequence: TGTGCCAGCAGGATTCAGGGGGAGGAGACCCAGTACTTC. J is TRBJ2-5 and V is TRBV13, with 7 bases that match TRBD1. The CDR3 runs to 13 residues. Germline CDR1 and CDR2: PRHDT and FYEKMQ (reference sequence). J lost 5 bases, V lost 6 bases, and 6 bases had no gene match.

The CDR3 sequence: CASSEGRDTLQGRQPQHF. In DNA, the CDR3 is TGTGCCAGCAGTGAAGGTCGAGATACTCTACAGGGGCGGCAGCCCCAGCATTTT. The chain has TRBV6-1 and TRBJ1-5, with TRBD1 identical over 7 bases. V was pared by 1 base and J by 7 bases, with 16 bases of the junction left unmatched. CDR3 length: 18 amino acids. In germline, CDR1 is MNHNS, CDR2 SASEGT.

V gene TRBV18 combines with J gene TRBJ1-2; 8 nucleotides agree with TRBD1. This CDR3 is 15 amino acids long. Germline trimming cut 1 base from V and 7 bases from J; bases unmatched to any gene: 8. CDR1 and CDR2 (germline): KGHSH, LQKENI. The chain's CDR3 is CASSPLGQGLGGYTF. CDR3 nucleotide sequence: TGTGCCAGCTCACCACTTGGACAGGGTCTTGGTGGCTACACCTTC.

Here the CDR3 DNA reads TGTGCCTGGAGTATGCGGTATGGCTACACCTTC. As protein: CAWSMRYGYTF. The V gene is TRBV30, the J gene TRBJ1-2, with no clear D. Trimming stripped 2 bases from V and 5 bases from J, with 6 bases between. The length of the CDR3 is 11 residues. Germline V gene data show CDR1 as GTSNPN and CDR2 as SVGIG (reference sequence).

This clone was detected only a few times. The chain links TRBV7-9 to TRBJ1-6, with D tentatively TRBD1 (5 bases). This CDR3 spans 17 amino acids. Trimming shortened V by 5 bases and J by 8 bases, and 22 bases separated the two germline ends. CDR1 is SEHNR and CDR2 is FQNEAQ in the germline V gene (reference sequence). CDR3 sequence (DNA): TGTGCCAGCAGCCCGCTTACCGGGACGGATACTTATTCACCCCTCCACTTT. Translated, it gives CASSPLTGTDTYSPLHF.

This sequence joins TRBV30 and TRBJ1-3, with D hard to call. Germline-derived CDR1 and CDR2 are GTSNPN and SVGIG (reference sequence). This CDR3 comprises 12 residues. Trimming pared 2 bases from V and 2 bases from J, leaving 4 bases between. The CDR3 bases are TGTGCCTGGAGTCAGGCTGGAAACACCATATATTTT. It specifies CAWSQAGNTIYF.

The chain joins TRBV2 to TRBJ1-5; possible D gene TRBD1, 5 bases. Germline loops: CDR1 SNHLY, CDR2 FYNNEI. V gave up 8 bases and J gave up 2 bases, with 13 bases separating them. This CDR3 has 14 residues. This CDR3 is CASGARAGNQPQHF. The CDR3 DNA is TGTGCCAGCGGGGCCCGTGCTGGCAATCAGCCCCAGCATTTT.

The rearrangement uses TRBV11-2 and TRBJ1-2; possibly TRBD1 for D (5 bases). This CDR3 contains 16 residues. From germline, CDR1 is SGHAT and CDR2 FQNNGV. V was shortened by 4 bases and J by 4 bases, with 19 bases between the two germline ends. In nucleotides, the CDR3 is TGTGCCAGCAGCTATCCACCCAGGGCCCGTAGCTATGGCTACACCTTC. Protein product: CASSYPPRARSYGYTF.

This clone was seen once. The chain combines TRBV7-2 with TRBJ1-1; 8 bases align to TRBD1. The CDR3 sequence is 11 residues long. V dropped 5 bases and J dropped 10; count of bases not matched to a gene: 3. The germline gives CDR1 SGHTA, CDR2 FQGNSA. The CDR3 is CASSQDRGAFF. CDR3 nucleotide sequence: TGTGCCAGCAGCCAAGACAGGGGAGCTTTCTTT.